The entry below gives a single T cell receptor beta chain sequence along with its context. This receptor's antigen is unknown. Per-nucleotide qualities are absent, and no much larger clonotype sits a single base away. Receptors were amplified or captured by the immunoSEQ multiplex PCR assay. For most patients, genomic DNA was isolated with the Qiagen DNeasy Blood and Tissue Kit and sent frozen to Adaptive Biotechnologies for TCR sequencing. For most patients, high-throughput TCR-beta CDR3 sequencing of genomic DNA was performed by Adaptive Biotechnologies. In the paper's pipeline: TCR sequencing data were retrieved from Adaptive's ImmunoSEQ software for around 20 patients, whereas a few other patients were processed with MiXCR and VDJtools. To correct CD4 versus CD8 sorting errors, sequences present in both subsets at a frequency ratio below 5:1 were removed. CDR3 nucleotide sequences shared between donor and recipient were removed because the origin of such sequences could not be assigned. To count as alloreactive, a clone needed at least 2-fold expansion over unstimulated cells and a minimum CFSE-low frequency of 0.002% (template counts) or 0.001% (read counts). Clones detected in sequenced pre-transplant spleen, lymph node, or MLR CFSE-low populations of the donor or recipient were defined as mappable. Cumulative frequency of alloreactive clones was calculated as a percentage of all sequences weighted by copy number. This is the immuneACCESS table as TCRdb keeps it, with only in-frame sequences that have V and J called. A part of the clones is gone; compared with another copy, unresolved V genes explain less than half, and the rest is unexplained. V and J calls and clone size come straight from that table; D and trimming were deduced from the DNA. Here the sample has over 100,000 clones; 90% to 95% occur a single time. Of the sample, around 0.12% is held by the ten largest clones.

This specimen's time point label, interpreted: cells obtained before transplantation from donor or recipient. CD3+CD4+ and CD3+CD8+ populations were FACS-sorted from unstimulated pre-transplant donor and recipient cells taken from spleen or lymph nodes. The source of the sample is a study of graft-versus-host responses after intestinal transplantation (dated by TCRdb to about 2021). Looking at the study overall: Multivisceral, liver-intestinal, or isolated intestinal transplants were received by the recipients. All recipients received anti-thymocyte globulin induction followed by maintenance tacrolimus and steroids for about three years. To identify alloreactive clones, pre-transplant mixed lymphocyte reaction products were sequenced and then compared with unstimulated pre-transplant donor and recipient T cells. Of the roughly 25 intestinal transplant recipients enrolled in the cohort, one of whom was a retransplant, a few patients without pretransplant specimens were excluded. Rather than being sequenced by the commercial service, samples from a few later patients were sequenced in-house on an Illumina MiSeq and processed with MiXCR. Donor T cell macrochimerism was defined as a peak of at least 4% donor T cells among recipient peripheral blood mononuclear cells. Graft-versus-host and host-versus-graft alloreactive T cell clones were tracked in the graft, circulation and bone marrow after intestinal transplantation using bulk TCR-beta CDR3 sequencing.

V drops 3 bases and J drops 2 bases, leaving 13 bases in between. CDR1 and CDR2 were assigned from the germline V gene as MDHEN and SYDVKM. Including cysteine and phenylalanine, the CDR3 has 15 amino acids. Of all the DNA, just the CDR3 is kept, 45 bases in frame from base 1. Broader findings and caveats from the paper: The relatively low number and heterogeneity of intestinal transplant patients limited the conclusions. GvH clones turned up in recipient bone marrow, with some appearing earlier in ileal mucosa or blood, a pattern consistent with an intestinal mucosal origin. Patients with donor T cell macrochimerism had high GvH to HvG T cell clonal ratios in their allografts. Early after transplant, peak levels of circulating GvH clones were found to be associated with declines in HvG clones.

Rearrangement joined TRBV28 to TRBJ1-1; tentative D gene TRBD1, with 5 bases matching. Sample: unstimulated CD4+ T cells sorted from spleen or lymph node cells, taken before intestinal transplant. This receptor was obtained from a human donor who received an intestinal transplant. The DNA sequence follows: TGTGCCAGCAGTTTTCGCGGGCAGGGAAACACTGAAGCTTTCTTT. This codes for CASSFRGQGNTEAFF.